This TCR beta chain was captured by sequencing in a study of T-cell memory formation after mild COVID-19. Notes on the study in general: Shrinking CD4+ clones resided mostly in CM and EM, and CD8+ ones in EMRA. A balance of CD4 and CD8 characterized clones contracting day 15 to 85, whereas later expanders leaned CD4+. Pre-infection memory contained some responding clones, which suggested that cross-reactive memory had joined.

The table lists this clonotype with a few counts. Its antigen is currently unknown. Using constant-segment primers, 5'RACE produced TCR alpha and TCR beta cDNA libraries carrying sample barcodes and UMIs. TCRdb fed the 5' RACE reads into MiXCR, producing one record per CDR3 protein. The sample has about 140,000 distinct CDR3 sequences; 11% to 15% are singletons. The CDR3 consists of 16 residues. Germline V gene lookup returns CDR1 SGHDN and CDR2 FVKESK. The V end lost 4 bases, the J end lost 3 bases, and 16 bases lay between the germline ends. The V call is TRBV14, the J call TRBJ2-1, with a weak D call TRBD1 (6 bases). The sequencing input was PBMCs or a T cell subset sorted from them (not recorded which). The TCR sequence derives from an adult woman who had mild COVID-19 (a few samples of this study predate the infection). Cell type and time point are not known. The CDR3 sequence is CASSRIGQPGYNEQFF. DNA of the CDR3: TGTGCCAGCAGCCGAATAGGACAGCCAGGCTACAATGAGCAGTTCTTC.